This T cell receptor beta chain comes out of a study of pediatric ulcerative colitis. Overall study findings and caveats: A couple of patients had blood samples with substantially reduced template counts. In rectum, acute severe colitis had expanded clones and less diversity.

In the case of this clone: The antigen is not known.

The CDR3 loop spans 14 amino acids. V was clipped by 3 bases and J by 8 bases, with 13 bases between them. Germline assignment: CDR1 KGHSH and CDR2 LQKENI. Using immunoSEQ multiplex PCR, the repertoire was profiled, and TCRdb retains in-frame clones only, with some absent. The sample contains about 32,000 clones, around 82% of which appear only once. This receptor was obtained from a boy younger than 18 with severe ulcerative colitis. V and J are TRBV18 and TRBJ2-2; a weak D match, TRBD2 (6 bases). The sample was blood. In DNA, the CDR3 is TGTGCCAGCTCACCGCTAGCGTTGATGGGGGAGCTGTTTTTT. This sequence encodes CASSPLALMGELFF.